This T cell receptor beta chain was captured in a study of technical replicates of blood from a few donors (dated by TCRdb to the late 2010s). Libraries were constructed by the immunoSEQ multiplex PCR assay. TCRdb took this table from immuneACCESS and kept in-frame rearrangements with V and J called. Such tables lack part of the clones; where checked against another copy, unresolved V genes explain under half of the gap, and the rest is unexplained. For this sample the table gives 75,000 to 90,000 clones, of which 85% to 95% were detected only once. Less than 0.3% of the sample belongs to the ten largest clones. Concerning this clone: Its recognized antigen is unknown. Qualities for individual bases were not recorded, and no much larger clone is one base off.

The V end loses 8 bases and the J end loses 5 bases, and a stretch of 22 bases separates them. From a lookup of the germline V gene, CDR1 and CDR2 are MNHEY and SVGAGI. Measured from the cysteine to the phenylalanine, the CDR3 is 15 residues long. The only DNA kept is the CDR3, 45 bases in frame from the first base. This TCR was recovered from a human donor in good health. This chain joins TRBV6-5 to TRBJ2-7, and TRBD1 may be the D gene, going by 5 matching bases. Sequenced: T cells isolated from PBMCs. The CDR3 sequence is CASGVNSFRAHEQYF. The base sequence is TGTGCCAGCGGAGTTAATAGTTTCAGGGCTCACGAGCAGTACTTC.